This TCR beta chain appears in the sequencing data of a study of shared clonotypes between healthy human individuals. Study-wide context: Every donor yielded three CD4 naive, three CD4 memory, two CD8 naive and one CD8 memory plate.

Assay used: immunoSEQ multiplex PCR; TCRdb lists only in-frame clones, some missing. The repertoire holds about 2.3 million clones, with roughly 90% as singletons. Findings and limits, study-wide: A reduction in generation probabilities was seen for non-shared clonotypes relative to those shared by all four donors.

Details on this clone: What it recognizes is unknown.

CDR1 and CDR2 (germline): GTSNPN, SVGIG (reference sequence). With 5 bases removed from V and 4 bases from J, the gap between germline ends came to 15 bases. The CDR3 has 13 amino acids. Each sample came from a Caucasian adult donor living in Nashville, Tennessee. The chain couples TRBV30 to TRBJ2-7; D possibly corresponds to TRBD2 (5 bases). This clonotype was sampled from a young man in good health. Some clones in this sample may be carry-over from other donors' samples. Sequencing input: naive CD4+ T cells from PBMCs. This sample's subset: CD45RA+ positively selected. CDR3 sequence: CAWGPGVGYEQYF. The CDR3 DNA sequence: TGTGCCTGGGGACCCGGGGTAGGGTACGAGCAGTACTTC.